This T cell receptor (beta chain) was documented in a study of blood T cell repertoires in COVID-19. Whole-study context: PBMCs, B-cell-depleted T cells, or T cells provided the cDNA or gDNA that made up the material.

Germline values: CDR1 SGHAT, CDR2 FQNNGV. CDR3 length: 12 residues. V was shortened by 4 bases and J by 0 bases, with 4 bases between the two germline ends. How the authors handled the data: Amplification from reference gene primers served as the basis for estimated nucleated cell counts. TCRdb's copy holds only in-frame clones and misses some; the assay was immunoSEQ multiplex PCR. That table furnishes V, J and clone size, whereas the DNA furnished D and trimming. The sample comprises roughly 150,000 clones, about 80% of which are singletons, and 1.5% to 2% rests with the top ten. Participant-given clinical history determined each cohort assignment.

This sequence was found in a woman aged 18 to 35 who had been exposed to COVID-19. The V gene is TRBV11-2, the J gene TRBJ2-7; no clear D. The sequencing sample was made of PBMCs or T cells enriched from blood (not recorded which). The CDR3, as DNA: TGTGCCAGCAGCTCTATCTCCTACGAGCAGTACTTC. Its protein is CASSSISYEQYF.